This paragraph covers one TCR beta chain sequence. Germline CDR1 reads MGHRA; CDR2 reads YSYEKL. V dropped 5 bases and J dropped 5; count of bases not matched to a gene: 13. The CDR3 sequence is 16 residues long. Seattle participants joined during active infection and were tracked over time. This specimen comes from a study of blood T cell repertoires in COVID-19. Study at large: COVID-19 samples from acute and convalescent phases originated in the United States, Italy and Spain.

Using immunoSEQ multiplex PCR, the repertoire was profiled, and TCRdb retains in-frame clones only, with some absent. The sample yields fewer than 60,000 clones, around 87% seen once. The sequencing sample was made of peripheral blood. The TCR originated in a woman aged 55-70 years with COVID-19, enrolled during active disease. The rearrangement uses TRBV4-1 and TRBJ2-5, with 8 bases fitting TRBD1. The CDR3 coding sequence is TGCGCCAGCAGCAGACAACCCGGGACAGGAGGGGAGACCCAGTACTTC. This encodes CASSRQPGTGGETQYF.